These 16 T cell receptor beta chains were all obtained from the same sample, sequenced in a study of blood T cell repertoires in COVID-19. Sequencing was performed with immunoSEQ multiplex PCR; in TCRdb, only in-frame clones are kept and a portion is missing. The data hold a few hundred thousand clones, with roughly 80% observed a single time. The specimen sequenced was peripheral blood. Every receptor here comes from a human donor with acute or convalescent COVID-19. The donor label of this sample is uncertain.

V usage is TRBV6-5 and J usage is TRBJ1-5; TRBD1 matches 8 bases. V lost 8 bases and J lost 5; bases outside the gene matches: 2. The CDR3 loop spans 12 amino acids. The germline V gene has CDR1 MNHEY and CDR2 SVGAGI. CDR3: CASGGQDQPQHF. The CDR3 DNA sequence: TGTGCCAGCGGGGGACAGGATCAGCCCCAGCATTTT.

The rearrangement links TRBV3-1 (or the pseudogene TRBV3-2) to TRBJ1-1; D is possibly TRBD1 (5 bases). The CDR3 covers 13 residues. The V end was cut by 3 bases, the J end by 10 bases, with 15 bases between. The germline gives CDR1 LGHDT, CDR2 YNNKEL (reference sequence). For the CDR3, the DNA is TGTGCCAGCAGCCACCAGGGTTCGGGGGGAGCTTTCTTT. It is translated as CASSHQGSGGAFF.

The gene calls are TRBV7-6 and TRBJ1-5; no definite D call. V was cut by 0 bases and J by 8 bases, with 8 bases left in between. Germline-derived CDR1 and CDR2 are SGHVS and FNYEAQ. This CDR3 has 13 residues. CDR3 region: CASSLARGEPQHF. The CDR3 region has the DNA TGTGCCAGCAGCTTAGCCCGGGGAGAGCCCCAGCATTTT.

A word on this clone: The junction and the germline gene differ at one end; a read error may be behind it. V is TRBV6-1 and J is TRBJ1-4, with a weak D call TRBD1 (6 bases). The CDR3 consists of 15 residues. CDR1 and CDR2 from the germline V gene are MNHNS and SASEGT. The CDR3 protein is CASSEGGPNNEKLFF. CDR3 coding DNA: TGTGCCAGCAGCGAAGGGGGGCCCAATAATGAAAAACTGTTTTTT.

This clone came up once. The chain combines TRBV2 with TRBJ1-3; 8 bases map to TRBD1. V dropped 6 bases and J dropped 2; count of bases not matched to a gene: 6. Germline V CDR1 and CDR2: SNHLY, FYNNEI. The CDR3 runs 15 residues. The CDR3 DNA is TGTGCCAGCAGCACTGACAGGGGCACTGGAAACACCATATATTTT. This codes for CASSTDRGTGNTIYF. Supplemented by reference TRBV2 and TRBJ1-3, the full variable domain reads EPEVTQTPSHQVTQMGQEVILRCVPISNHLYFYWYRQILGQKVEFLVSFYNNEISEKSEIFDDQFSVERPDGSNFTLKIRSTKLEDSAMYFCASSTDRGTGNTIYFGEGSWLTVV.

V and J are TRBV28 and TRBJ1-4, with 11 bases matching TRBD1. The length of the CDR3 is 15 residues. Per the germline V gene, CDR1 is MDHEN and CDR2 is SYDVKM. V trimming: 6 bases; J trimming: 7 bases; junction bases outside the gene matches: 7. The CDR3 DNA follows: TGTGCCAGCAGCCTAGGTGGGACAGGGGGTGAAAAACTGTTTTTT. Translation: CASSLGGTGGEKLFF.

V and J are TRBV5-1 and TRBJ2-1; perhaps TRBD2 as D (6 bases). The CDR3 totals 18 residues. Germline CDR1 is SGHRS and CDR2 is YFSETQ. V lost 0 bases and J 0 bases, leaving 16 bases between the germline ends. The chain's CDR3 is CASSLDGGRLSSYNEQFF. CDR3 sequence (DNA): TGCGCCAGCAGCTTGGACGGAGGGCGCTTGAGCTCCTACAATGAGCAGTTCTTC.

The chain uses TRBV30 and TRBJ1-1; 7 bases match TRBD1. Trimming cost V 4 bases and J 4 bases; bases outside gene matches: 6. Germline V CDR1 and CDR2: GTSNPN, SVGIG (reference sequence). This CDR3 contains 13 residues. The DNA for the CDR3 is TGTGCCTGGATGGAGGGGGCAAGCACTGAAGCTTTCTTT. This sequence encodes CAWMEGASTEAFF. Full variable domain (remainder filled in from reference TRBV30 and TRBJ1-1): SQTIHQWPATLVQPVGSPLSLECTVEGTSNPNLYWYRQAAGRGLQLLFYSVGIGQISSEVPQNLSASRPQDRQFILSSKKLLLSDSGFYLCAWMEGASTEAFFGQGTRLTVV.

This clone was seen only a few times. The V call is TRBV28, the J call TRBJ2-7, with D perhaps matching TRBD2 (7 bases). The V end lost 6 bases, the J end lost 0 bases, and 12 bases lay between the germline ends. The CDR3 consists of 14 residues. The germline V gene encodes CDR1 MDHEN and CDR2 SYDVKM. In DNA, the CDR3 is TGTGCCAGCAGGAGGGGGGGCTTCTCCTACGAGCAGTACTTC. Translation: CASRRGGFSYEQYF.

This sequence joins TRBV4-2 and TRBJ2-7, with D unresolved. The CDR3 runs to 15 residues. Deletions cut 1 base from V and 0 bases from J, with 10 bases between. Germline V gene sequence: CDR1 LGHNA, CDR2 YNFKEQ. The CDR3 region has the DNA TGTGCCAGCAGCCAAGTTTTAGAAAGCTCCTACGAGCAGTACTTC. This codes for CASSQVLESSYEQYF.

V gene TRBV19 combines with J gene TRBJ1-1; 7 nucleotides agree with TRBD1. Per the germline V gene, CDR1 is LNHDA and CDR2 is SQIVND (reference sequence). Losses at the gene ends were 7 bases for V and 3 bases for J; bases not matched to a gene: 14. The CDR3 covers 16 residues. This chain's CDR3 is CASIPKPPDRDTEAFF. The CDR3, as DNA: TGTGCCAGTATCCCCAAGCCCCCCGACAGGGACACTGAAGCTTTCTTT.

The gene calls are TRBV4-1 and TRBJ2-2, with 7 nucleotides matching TRBD1. CDR3 length: 17 residues. From germline, CDR1 is MGHRA and CDR2 YSYEKL. V dropped 7 bases and J dropped 8; count of bases not matched to a gene: 19. CDR3 sequence: CASNIPGGTGERGELFF. CDR3 DNA: TGCGCCAGCAACATCCCCGGTGGAACAGGGGAACGTGGGGAGCTGTTTTTT.

This clone was recorded many times. This chain links TRBV2 with TRBJ2-7, with D tentatively TRBD1 (6 bases). Germline-derived CDR1 and CDR2 are SNHLY and FYNNEI. With 7 bases removed from V and 0 bases from J, the gap between germline ends came to 13 bases. The CDR3 contains 14 residues. The CDR3 DNA reads TGTGCCAGCAAGGACAGCATCAGCTCCTACGAGCAGTACTTC. This sequence encodes CASKDSISSYEQYF.

The rearrangement uses TRBV6-5 and TRBJ2-7; 7 bases fit TRBD1. Looked up from germline, CDR1 is MNHEY and CDR2 is SVGAGI. The CDR3 consists of 15 residues. V shed 6 bases, J shed 2 bases, and the junction held 10 bases outside the gene matches. The CDR3 DNA is TGTGCCAGCAGCAAGACAGGGATGGGTACCTACGAGCAGTACTTC. As protein: CASSKTGMGTYEQYF.

This clone appeared once. The genes are TRBV3-1 (or the pseudogene TRBV3-2) and TRBJ2-1; D unclear. CDR1 and CDR2 from the germline V gene are LGHDT and YNNKEL (reference sequence). CDR3 length equals 11 residues. V was shortened by 2 bases and J by 9 bases, with 5 bases between the two germline ends. CDR3 sequence reads: CASSQLSEQFF. The CDR3 DNA reads as TGTGCCAGCAGCCAACTCAGTGAGCAGTTCTTC.

This clone was picked up one time. The chain has TRBV21-1 and TRBJ1-5; TRBD1, as called in the table, went unchecked against the DNA. TRBV21-1 is noted as a pseudogene. The CDR3 is made up of 15 amino acids. CDR3 DNA: TGTGCCAGCAGCAGAATGACAGGAATCAATCAGCCCCAGCATTTT. This sequence encodes CASSRMTGINQPQHF.